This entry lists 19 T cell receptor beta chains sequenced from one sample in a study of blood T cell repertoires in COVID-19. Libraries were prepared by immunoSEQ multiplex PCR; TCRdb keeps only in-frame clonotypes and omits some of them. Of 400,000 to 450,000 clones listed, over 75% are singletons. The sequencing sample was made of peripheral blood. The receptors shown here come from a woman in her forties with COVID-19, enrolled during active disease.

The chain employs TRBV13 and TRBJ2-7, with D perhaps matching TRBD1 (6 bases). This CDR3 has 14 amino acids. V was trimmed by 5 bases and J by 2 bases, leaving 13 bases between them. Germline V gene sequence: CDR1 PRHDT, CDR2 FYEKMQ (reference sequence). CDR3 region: CASSPTGSPYEQYF. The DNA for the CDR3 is TGTGCCAGCAGCCCCACAGGGAGCCCCTACGAGCAGTACTTC.

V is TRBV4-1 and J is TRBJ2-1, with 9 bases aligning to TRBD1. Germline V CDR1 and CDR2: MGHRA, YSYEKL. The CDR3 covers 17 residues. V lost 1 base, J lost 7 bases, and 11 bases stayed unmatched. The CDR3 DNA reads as TGCGCCAGCAGCCAAGGGGCGTGGGACAGGGCTAAAAATGAGCAGTTCTTC. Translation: CASSQGAWDRAKNEQFF.

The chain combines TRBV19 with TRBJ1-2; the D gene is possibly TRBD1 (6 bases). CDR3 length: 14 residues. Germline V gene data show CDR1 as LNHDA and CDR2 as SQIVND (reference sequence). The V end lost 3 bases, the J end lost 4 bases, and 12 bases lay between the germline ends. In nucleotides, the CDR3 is TGTGCCAGTAGTATTAGACAGGAGTTCTATGGCTACACCTTC. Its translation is CASSIRQEFYGYTF.

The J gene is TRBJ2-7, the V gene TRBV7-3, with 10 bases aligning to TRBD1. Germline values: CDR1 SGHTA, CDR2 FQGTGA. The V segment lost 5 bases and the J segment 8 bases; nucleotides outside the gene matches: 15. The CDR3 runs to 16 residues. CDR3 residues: CASSDDSGTGDVQQYF. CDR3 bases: TGTGCCAGCAGCGATGACTCCGGGACAGGGGATGTTCAGCAGTACTTC.

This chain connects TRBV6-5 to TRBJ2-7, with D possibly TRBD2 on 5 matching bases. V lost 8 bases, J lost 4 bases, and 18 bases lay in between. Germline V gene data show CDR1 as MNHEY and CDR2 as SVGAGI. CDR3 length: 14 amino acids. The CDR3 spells CASPNVARRYEQYF. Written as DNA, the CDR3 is TGTGCCAGCCCCAACGTAGCGCGTCGATACGAGCAGTACTTC.

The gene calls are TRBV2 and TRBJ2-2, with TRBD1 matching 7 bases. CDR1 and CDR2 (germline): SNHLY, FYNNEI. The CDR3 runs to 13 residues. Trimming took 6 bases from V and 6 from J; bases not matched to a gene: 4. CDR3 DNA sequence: TGTGCCAGCAGACTTACAGGGGCCGGGGAGCTGTTTTTT. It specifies CASRLTGAGELFF.

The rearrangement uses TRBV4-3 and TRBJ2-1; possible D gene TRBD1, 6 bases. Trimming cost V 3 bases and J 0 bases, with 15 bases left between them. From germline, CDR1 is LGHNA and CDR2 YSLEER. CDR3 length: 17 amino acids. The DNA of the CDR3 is TGCGCCAGCAGCCAGGGCCGCTTGGGGGCCTCCTACAATGAGCAGTTCTTC. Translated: CASSQGRLGASYNEQFF.

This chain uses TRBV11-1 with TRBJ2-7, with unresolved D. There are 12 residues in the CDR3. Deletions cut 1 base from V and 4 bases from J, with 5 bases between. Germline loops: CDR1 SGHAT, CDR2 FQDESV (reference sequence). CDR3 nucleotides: TGTGCCAGCAGCTTAGACAGATACGAGCAGTACTTC. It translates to CASSLDRYEQYF. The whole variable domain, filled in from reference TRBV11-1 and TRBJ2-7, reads EAEVAQSPRYKITEKSQAVAFWCDPISGHATLYWYRQILGQGPELLVQFQDESVVDDSQLPKDRFSAERLKGVDSTLKIQPAELGDSAMYLCASSLDRYEQYFGPGTRLTVT.

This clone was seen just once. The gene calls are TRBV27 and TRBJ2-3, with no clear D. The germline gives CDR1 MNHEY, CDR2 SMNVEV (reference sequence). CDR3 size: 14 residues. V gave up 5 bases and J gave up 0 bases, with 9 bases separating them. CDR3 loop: CASSTRHSTDTQYF. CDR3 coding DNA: TGTGCCAGCAGTACCCGACATAGCACAGATACGCAGTATTTT.

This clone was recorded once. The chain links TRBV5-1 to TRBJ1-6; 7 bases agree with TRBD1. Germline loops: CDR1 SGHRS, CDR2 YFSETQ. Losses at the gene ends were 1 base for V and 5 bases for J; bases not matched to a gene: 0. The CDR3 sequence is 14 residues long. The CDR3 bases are TGCGCCAGCAGCTTGACAGGGGATAATTCACCCCTCCACTTT. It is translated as CASSLTGDNSPLHF.

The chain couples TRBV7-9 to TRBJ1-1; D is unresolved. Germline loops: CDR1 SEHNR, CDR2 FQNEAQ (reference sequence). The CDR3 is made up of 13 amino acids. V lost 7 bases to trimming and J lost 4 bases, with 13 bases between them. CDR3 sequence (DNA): TGTGCCAGCACCCGGTCCCCCGTCACTGAAGCTTTCTTT. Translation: CASTRSPVTEAFF.

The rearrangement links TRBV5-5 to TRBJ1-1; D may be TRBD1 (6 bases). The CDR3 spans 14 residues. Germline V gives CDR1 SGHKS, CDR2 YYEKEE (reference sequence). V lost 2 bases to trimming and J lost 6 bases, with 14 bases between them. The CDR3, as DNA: TGTGCCAGCAGCTTTACAGGGTACTCTTCTGAAGCTTTCTTT. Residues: CASSFTGYSSEAFF.

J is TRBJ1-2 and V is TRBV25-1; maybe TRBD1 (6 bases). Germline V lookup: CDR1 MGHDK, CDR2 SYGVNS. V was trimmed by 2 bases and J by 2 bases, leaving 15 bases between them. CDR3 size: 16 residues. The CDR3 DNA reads TGTGCCAGCAGTGAACGATACGAAGGGACAAACTATGGCTACACCTTC. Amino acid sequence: CASSERYEGTNYGYTF.

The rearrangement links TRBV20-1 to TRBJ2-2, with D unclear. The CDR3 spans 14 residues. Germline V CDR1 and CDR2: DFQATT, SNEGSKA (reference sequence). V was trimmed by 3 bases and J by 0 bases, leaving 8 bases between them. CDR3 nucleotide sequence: TGCAGTGCTAGTACACAGTCGAACACCGGGGAGCTGTTTTTT. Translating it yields CSASTQSNTGELFF.

DNA for the CDR3: TGTGCCAGCCTTCGGCGACAGGGGGCGGATAATGGCTACACCTTC. It yields the protein CASLRRQGADNGYTF. The genes are TRBV18 and TRBJ1-2; 10 nucleotides match TRBD1. This CDR3 comprises 15 residues. Trimming cost V 8 bases and J 6 bases; bases outside gene matches: 12. Germline loops: CDR1 KGHSH, CDR2 LQKENI.

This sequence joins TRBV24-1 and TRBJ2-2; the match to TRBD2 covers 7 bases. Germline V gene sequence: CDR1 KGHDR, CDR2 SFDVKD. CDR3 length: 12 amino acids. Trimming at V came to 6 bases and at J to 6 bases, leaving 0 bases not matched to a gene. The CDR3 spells CATSRGAGELFF. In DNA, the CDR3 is TGTGCCACCAGTCGGGGGGCCGGGGAGCTGTTTTTT.

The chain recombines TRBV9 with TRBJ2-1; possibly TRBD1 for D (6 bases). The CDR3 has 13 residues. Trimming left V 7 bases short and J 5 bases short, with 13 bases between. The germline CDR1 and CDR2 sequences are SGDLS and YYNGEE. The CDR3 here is CASGTRPDNEQFF. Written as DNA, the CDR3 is TGTGCCAGCGGGACACGACCCGACAATGAGCAGTTCTTC.

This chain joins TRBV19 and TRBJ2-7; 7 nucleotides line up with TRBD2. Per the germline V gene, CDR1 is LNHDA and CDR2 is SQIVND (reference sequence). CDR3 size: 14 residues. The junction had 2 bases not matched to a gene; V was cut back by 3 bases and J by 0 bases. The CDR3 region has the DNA TGTGCCAGTAGTATGGGAGGGACCTCCTACGAGCAGTACTTC. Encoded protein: CASSMGGTSYEQYF. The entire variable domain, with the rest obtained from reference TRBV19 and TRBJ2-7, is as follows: DGGITQSPKYLFRKEGQNVTLSCEQNLNHDAMYWYRQDPGQGLRLIYYSQIVNDFQKGDIAEGYSVSREKKESFPLTVTSAQKNPTAFYLCASSMGGTSYEQYFGPGTRLTVT.

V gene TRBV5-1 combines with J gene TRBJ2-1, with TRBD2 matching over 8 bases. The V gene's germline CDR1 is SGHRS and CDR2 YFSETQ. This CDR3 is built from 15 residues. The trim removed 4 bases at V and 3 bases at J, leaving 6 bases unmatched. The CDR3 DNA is TGCGCCAGCAGCCCGGGAGGGGGGATCTACAATGAGCAGTTCTTC. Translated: CASSPGGGIYNEQFF.